A single sample is the source of the 31 T cell receptor beta chains below, sequenced in a study of siplizumab effects on memory and regulatory T cells. The assay was immunoSEQ multiplex PCR, and TCRdb's table has in-frame clones only and misses some. Of 70,000 or so clones listed, 80% to 90% were seen once; the top ten hold about 1.5%. Sequencing input: Tregs sorted from blood. The receptor source for this set is a human donor in good health.

The V and J genes are TRBV11-3 and TRBJ2-1; no clear D gene. The germline CDR1 and CDR2 sequences are SGHNT and YENEEA. The CDR3 has 15 residues. Trimming took off 2 bases at V and 5 bases at J, with 13 bases between the two ends. CDR3 amino acids: CASSLIQNLNNEQFF. The CDR3, as DNA: TGTGCCAGCAGCTTAATTCAGAACCTAAACAATGAGCAGTTCTTC.

This clone was seen just once. V gene TRBV4-1 combines with J gene TRBJ1-2; D is ambiguous. The germline CDR1 and CDR2 sequences are MGHRA and YSYEKL. The CDR3 is 12 amino acids. V shed 4 bases and J shed 8 bases, with 11 bases lying between them. For the CDR3, the DNA is TGCGCCAGCAGCCCAGAAGGATGGGGCTACACCTTC. Amino acid sequence: CASSPEGWGYTF.

The rearrangement links TRBV11-3 to TRBJ1-1; D is unresolved. The CDR3 runs 14 residues. CDR1 is SGHNT, CDR2 YENEEA, per germline. The ends were cut back, 5 bases at V and 0 bases at J, with 10 bases in the middle. DNA of the CDR3: TGTGCCAGCAGCCTAACAGATATGAACACTGAAGCTTTCTTT. Encoded protein: CASSLTDMNTEAFF.

The chain employs TRBV27 and TRBJ2-1; D is possibly TRBD2 (5 bases). V was pared by 8 bases and J by 2 bases, with 13 bases between. Germline V gene data show CDR1 as MNHEY and CDR2 as SMNVEV (reference sequence). The CDR3 extends over 14 amino acids. The CDR3 loop reads CASRRWSPYNEQFF. The CDR3 nucleotides are TGTGCCAGCCGGAGGTGGAGTCCCTACAATGAGCAGTTCTTC.

The V call is TRBV18, the J call TRBJ2-7; maybe TRBD1 (5 bases). V shed 4 bases and J shed 0 bases, with 10 bases lying between them. This CDR3 spans 14 amino acids. In germline, CDR1 is KGHSH, CDR2 LQKENI. The CDR3 protein is CASSLRQPSYEQYF. The CDR3 DNA follows: TGTGCCAGCTCACTTCGACAGCCCTCCTACGAGCAGTACTTC. Full variable domain (outside the CDR3, taken from reference TRBV18 and TRBJ2-7): NAGVMQNPRHLVRRRGQEARLRCSPMKGHSHVYWYRQLPEEGLKFMVYLQKENIIDESGMPKERFSAEFPKEGPSILRIQQVVRGDSAAYFCASSLRQPSYEQYFGPGTRLTVT.

The V and J genes are TRBV5-1 and TRBJ2-4; tentatively, D is TRBD2 (6 bases). The CDR3 is 13 residues long. Trimming took off 2 bases at V and 10 bases at J, with 13 bases between the two ends. CDR1 and CDR2 from the germline V gene are SGHRS and YFSETQ. The DNA of the CDR3 is TGCGCCAGCAGCTTATCCGGGGGAGAAATTCAGTACTTC. This codes for CASSLSGGEIQYF.

This clone is a singleton in its sample. The chain employs TRBV7-8 and TRBJ1-4; TRBD1 agrees at 8 bases. Germline assignment: CDR1 SGHVS and CDR2 FQNEAQ. After removal of 6 bases from V and 5 bases from J, the junction contained 5 bases not matched to a gene. The CDR3 runs 14 residues. DNA of the CDR3: TGTGCCAGCAGTTGGCAGGGGGCGAATGAAAAACTGTTTTTT. It is translated as CASSWQGANEKLFF.

CDR3 protein: CASQGNSGNTIYF. DNA for the CDR3: TGTGCCTCGCAGGGGAACTCTGGAAACACCATATATTTT. This chain joins TRBV30 and TRBJ1-3, with a tentative D call TRBD1 (6 bases). Per germline, CDR1 GTSNPN and CDR2 SVGIG (reference sequence). Trimming left V 7 bases short and J 0 bases short, with 10 bases between. This CDR3 spans 13 amino acids.

The genes are TRBV7-8 and TRBJ1-5; weak D call: TRBD1 (5 bases). The CDR3 sequence is 16 residues long. Trimming took 5 bases from V and 1 from J, leaving 15 bases between them. The germline V gene encodes CDR1 SGHVS and CDR2 FQNEAQ. The CDR3 loop is CASSALTGVSNQPQHF. In DNA, the CDR3 is TGTGCCAGCAGCGCCCTGACGGGGGTCAGCAATCAGCCCCAGCATTTT.

This clone has only a few counts. Here the CDR3 reads CASSEATRWQYF. The CDR3 DNA sequence: TGTGCCAGCAGTGAAGCAACCAGGTGGCAGTACTTC. V is TRBV6-1 and J is TRBJ2-7; D is uncertain. V shed 0 bases and J shed 9 bases, with 9 bases lying between them. The germline gives CDR1 MNHNS, CDR2 SASEGT. The CDR3 runs to 12 residues.

The chain recombines TRBV2 with TRBJ2-1, with 13 bases matching TRBD2. From germline, CDR1 is SNHLY and CDR2 FYNNEI. V trimming: 6 bases; J trimming: 4 bases; junction bases outside the gene matches: 3. This CDR3 is built from 15 residues. The CDR3 nucleotides read TGTGCCAGCAGCTCGACTAGCGGGAGGTACAATGAGCAGTTCTTC. Translation: CASSSTSGRYNEQFF.

This chain connects TRBV18 to TRBJ2-1; D perhaps matches TRBD1 (6 bases). V lost 5 bases, J lost 9 bases, and 14 bases lay in between. Germline loops: CDR1 KGHSH, CDR2 LQKENI. The CDR3 has 13 amino acids. CDR3 sequence reads: CASSANREGEQFF. In DNA, the CDR3 is TGTGCCAGCTCAGCCAACAGGGAAGGTGAGCAGTTCTTC.

This clone is medium-sized by share. The rearrangement uses TRBV27 and TRBJ1-5, with no clear D. Germline CDR1 is MNHEY and CDR2 is SMNVEV (reference sequence). V was trimmed by 5 bases and J by 5 bases, leaving 16 bases between them. The length of the CDR3 is 15 residues. CDR3 sequence (DNA): TGTGCCAGCAGTCGGACTCAACAATTCCATCAGCCCCAGCATTTT. Translating it yields CASSRTQQFHQPQHF.

The V gene is TRBV5-1, the J gene TRBJ2-1; tentatively, D is TRBD2 (6 bases). The CDR3 consists of 15 residues. Germline loops: CDR1 SGHRS, CDR2 YFSETQ. The germline V and J ends were trimmed by 0 bases and 3 bases, with 10 bases remaining between them. The CDR3: CASSLVPAGYNEQFF. DNA of the CDR3: TGCGCCAGCAGCTTGGTTCCAGCGGGCTACAATGAGCAGTTCTTC.

This clone was picked up one time. This CDR3 is also generated by other DNA sequences in the sample. The chain is built from TRBV30 and TRBJ2-7; D remains unclear. This CDR3 region has 11 residues. Germline-derived CDR1 and CDR2 are GTSNPN and SVGIG (reference sequence). V gave up 3 bases and J gave up 4 bases, with 7 bases separating them. The DNA for the CDR3 is TGTGCCTGGAGCGATCGTTACGAGCAGTACTTC. Translated: CAWSDRYEQYF.

V gene TRBV19 combines with J gene TRBJ2-7; D tentatively reads TRBD1 or TRBD2 (5 bases each). CDR3 length: 14 amino acids. Deletions cut 3 bases from V and 3 bases from J, with 12 bases between. Germline V gene lookup returns CDR1 LNHDA and CDR2 SQIVND (reference sequence). Here the CDR3 DNA reads TGTGCCAGTAGTATCGGGGCTCGGGGCTACGAGCAGTACTTC. This gives the protein CASSIGARGYEQYF.

The chain combines TRBV5-1 with TRBJ2-5, with unresolved D. Germline V gene sequence: CDR1 SGHRS, CDR2 YFSETQ. This CDR3 spans 11 amino acids. With 3 bases removed from V and 1 base from J, the gap between germline ends came to 1 base. CDR3: CASSSQETQYF. The DNA for the CDR3 is TGCGCCAGCAGCTCCCAAGAGACCCAGTACTTC.

The rearrangement joins TRBV6-1 to TRBJ1-1; tentatively, D is TRBD1 (5 bases). The germline V gene encodes CDR1 MNHNS and CDR2 SASEGT. The length of the CDR3 is 15 residues. Trimming removed 4 bases at V and 1 base at J, with 13 bases between. CDR3 nucleotide sequence: TGTGCCAGCAGTGGAGGATGGCAGGGGAACACTGAAGCTTTCTTT. This codes for CASSGGWQGNTEAFF.

CDR3 residues: CASSDRGVDTEAFF. Written as DNA, the CDR3 is TGTGCCAGCAGTGACAGAGGGGTAGACACTGAAGCTTTCTTT. The chain couples TRBV5-4 to TRBJ1-1; possibly TRBD1 for D (5 bases). CDR1 and CDR2 from the germline V gene are SGHNT and YYREEE (reference sequence). Trimming cost V 5 bases and J 3 bases, with 14 bases left between them. The CDR3 sequence is 14 residues long.

This sequence joins TRBV7-2 and TRBJ1-2, with a weak D call TRBD1 (5 bases). The germline V and J ends were trimmed by 2 bases and 1 base, with 14 bases remaining between them. Germline loops: CDR1 SGHTA, CDR2 FQGNSA. CDR3 length: 16 amino acids. CDR3 residues: CASSLQGSRHNYGYTF. DNA of the CDR3: TGTGCCAGCAGCTTACAGGGTTCGAGACATAACTATGGCTACACCTTC.

The genes are TRBV19 and TRBJ2-5, with 7 positions matching TRBD2. Germline V gives CDR1 LNHDA, CDR2 SQIVND (reference sequence). With 5 bases clipped from V and 5 bases from J, the junction kept 8 bases outside the gene matches. There are 14 residues in the CDR3. Here the CDR3 reads CASSLTRGEETQYF. The CDR3 nucleotides are TGTGCCAGTAGTCTCACACGGGGGGAGGAGACCCAGTACTTC.

On this clone itself: The same CDR3 also results from other DNA sequences found in this sample. The V and J genes are TRBV10-3 and TRBJ2-3; 10 nucleotides line up with TRBD2. The CDR3 consists of 14 residues. The germline gives CDR1 ENHRY, CDR2 SYGVKD. V gave up 9 bases and J gave up 2 bases; unmatched junction bases: 5. The CDR3 loop reads CAISTSGSTDTQYF. CDR3 in DNA: TGTGCCATTTCGACTAGCGGGTCCACAGATACGCAGTATTTT.

The chain employs TRBV6-6 and TRBJ2-5, with D possibly matching TRBD2 (6 bases). V dropped 6 bases and J dropped 1 base, with 15 bases sitting between them. The CDR3 runs to 15 residues. CDR1 MNHNY and CDR2 SVGAGI come from the germline V gene (reference sequence). CDR3 sequence reads: CASSFPTRAQETQYF. The DNA of the CDR3 is TGTGCCAGCAGCTTCCCGACTAGGGCCCAAGAGACCCAGTACTTC.

This sequence joins TRBV7-3 and TRBJ1-1, with unresolved D. Trimming shortened V by 3 bases and J by 1 base, and 6 bases separated the two germline ends. Germline V gene lookup returns CDR1 SGHTA and CDR2 FQGTGA. This CDR3 has 13 amino acids. The CDR3 sequence is CASSLMTNTEAFF. In DNA form, the CDR3 reads TGTGCCAGCAGCTTGATGACGAACACTGAAGCTTTCTTT.

This chain uses TRBV6-1 with TRBJ1-2, with D possibly TRBD1 on 5 matching bases. Trimming stripped 6 bases from V and 1 base from J, with 12 bases between. The germline gives CDR1 MNHNS, CDR2 SASEGT. CDR3 length: 14 amino acids. As DNA, the CDR3 is TGTGCCAGCAGGCCGGGACGGAATAACTATGGCTACACCTTC. Its translation is CASRPGRNNYGYTF.

This clone was recorded a few times. The rearrangement joins TRBV9 to TRBJ2-1; the D gene is possibly TRBD2 (6 bases). Germline CDR1 and CDR2: SGDLS and YYNGEE. Trimming cost V 8 bases and J 2 bases, with 26 bases left between them. This CDR3 has 18 residues. CDR3 nucleotide sequence: TGTGCCAGTGGGGAGGACCCGTCCAAACCGGGAGCCTACAATGAGCAGTTCTTC. The encoded protein is CASGEDPSKPGAYNEQFF.

This clone is deemed medium-sized. The chain is built from TRBV5-3 and TRBJ1-5; tentatively, D is TRBD1 (5 bases). TRBV5-3 is noted as an ORF with a role that remains uncertain. The ends were cut back, 2 bases at V and 0 bases at J, with 21 bases in the middle. This CDR3 region has 19 residues. The CDR3 region has the DNA TGTGCCAGAAGCTTTCGGGGCATCTCAGGAACCTATAGCAATCAGCCCCAGCATTTT. Translated, it gives CARSFRGISGTYSNQPQHF.

This chain uses TRBV5-5 with TRBJ2-2; possibly TRBD2 for D (6 bases). Germline CDR1 reads SGHKS; CDR2 reads YYEKEE (reference sequence). The V end lost 0 bases, the J end lost 5 bases, and 11 bases lay between the germline ends. This CDR3 has 15 residues. CDR3 DNA sequence: TGTGCCAGCAGCTTGGTTCCTGGGGGGACCGGGGAGCTGTTTTTT. Translated, it gives CASSLVPGGTGELFF. Together with reference TRBV5-5 and TRBJ2-2, the CDR3 gives the full variable domain: DAGVTQSPTHLIKTRGQQVTLRCSPISGHKSVSWYQQVLGQGPQFIFQYYEKEERGRGNFPDRFSARQFPNYSSELNVNALLLGDSALYLCASSLVPGGTGELFFGEGSRLTVL.

V gene TRBV4-3 combines with J gene TRBJ1-1, with TRBD1 as a possible D gene (5 bases). The CDR3 loop spans 14 amino acids. Per the germline V gene, CDR1 is LGHNA and CDR2 is YSLEER. Trimming cost V 4 bases and J 5 bases, with 14 bases left between them. The CDR3 loop is CASSPGRDSTEAFF. The CDR3 DNA sequence: TGCGCCAGCAGCCCCGGGAGAGACAGTACTGAAGCTTTCTTT.

This chain links TRBV25-1 with TRBJ1-2; weak D call: TRBD1 (6 bases). The germline V gene has CDR1 MGHDK and CDR2 SYGVNS. The germline V and J ends were trimmed by 5 bases and 4 bases, with 11 bases remaining between them. The CDR3 covers 13 residues. CDR3 sequence: CASSQTGSYGYTF. Written as DNA, the CDR3 is TGTGCCAGCAGTCAGACAGGATCCTATGGCTACACCTTC.

This clone has a handful of counts. The chain uses TRBV7-3 and TRBJ2-3, with a weak D call TRBD2 (5 bases). The CDR3 is made up of 14 amino acids. V lost 1 base and J lost 6, with 11 bases in between. Germline loops: CDR1 SGHTA, CDR2 FQGTGA. CDR3 region: CASSLRSRGDTQYF. The CDR3 coding sequence is TGTGCCAGCAGCTTAAGGTCCCGGGGTGATACGCAGTATTTT.